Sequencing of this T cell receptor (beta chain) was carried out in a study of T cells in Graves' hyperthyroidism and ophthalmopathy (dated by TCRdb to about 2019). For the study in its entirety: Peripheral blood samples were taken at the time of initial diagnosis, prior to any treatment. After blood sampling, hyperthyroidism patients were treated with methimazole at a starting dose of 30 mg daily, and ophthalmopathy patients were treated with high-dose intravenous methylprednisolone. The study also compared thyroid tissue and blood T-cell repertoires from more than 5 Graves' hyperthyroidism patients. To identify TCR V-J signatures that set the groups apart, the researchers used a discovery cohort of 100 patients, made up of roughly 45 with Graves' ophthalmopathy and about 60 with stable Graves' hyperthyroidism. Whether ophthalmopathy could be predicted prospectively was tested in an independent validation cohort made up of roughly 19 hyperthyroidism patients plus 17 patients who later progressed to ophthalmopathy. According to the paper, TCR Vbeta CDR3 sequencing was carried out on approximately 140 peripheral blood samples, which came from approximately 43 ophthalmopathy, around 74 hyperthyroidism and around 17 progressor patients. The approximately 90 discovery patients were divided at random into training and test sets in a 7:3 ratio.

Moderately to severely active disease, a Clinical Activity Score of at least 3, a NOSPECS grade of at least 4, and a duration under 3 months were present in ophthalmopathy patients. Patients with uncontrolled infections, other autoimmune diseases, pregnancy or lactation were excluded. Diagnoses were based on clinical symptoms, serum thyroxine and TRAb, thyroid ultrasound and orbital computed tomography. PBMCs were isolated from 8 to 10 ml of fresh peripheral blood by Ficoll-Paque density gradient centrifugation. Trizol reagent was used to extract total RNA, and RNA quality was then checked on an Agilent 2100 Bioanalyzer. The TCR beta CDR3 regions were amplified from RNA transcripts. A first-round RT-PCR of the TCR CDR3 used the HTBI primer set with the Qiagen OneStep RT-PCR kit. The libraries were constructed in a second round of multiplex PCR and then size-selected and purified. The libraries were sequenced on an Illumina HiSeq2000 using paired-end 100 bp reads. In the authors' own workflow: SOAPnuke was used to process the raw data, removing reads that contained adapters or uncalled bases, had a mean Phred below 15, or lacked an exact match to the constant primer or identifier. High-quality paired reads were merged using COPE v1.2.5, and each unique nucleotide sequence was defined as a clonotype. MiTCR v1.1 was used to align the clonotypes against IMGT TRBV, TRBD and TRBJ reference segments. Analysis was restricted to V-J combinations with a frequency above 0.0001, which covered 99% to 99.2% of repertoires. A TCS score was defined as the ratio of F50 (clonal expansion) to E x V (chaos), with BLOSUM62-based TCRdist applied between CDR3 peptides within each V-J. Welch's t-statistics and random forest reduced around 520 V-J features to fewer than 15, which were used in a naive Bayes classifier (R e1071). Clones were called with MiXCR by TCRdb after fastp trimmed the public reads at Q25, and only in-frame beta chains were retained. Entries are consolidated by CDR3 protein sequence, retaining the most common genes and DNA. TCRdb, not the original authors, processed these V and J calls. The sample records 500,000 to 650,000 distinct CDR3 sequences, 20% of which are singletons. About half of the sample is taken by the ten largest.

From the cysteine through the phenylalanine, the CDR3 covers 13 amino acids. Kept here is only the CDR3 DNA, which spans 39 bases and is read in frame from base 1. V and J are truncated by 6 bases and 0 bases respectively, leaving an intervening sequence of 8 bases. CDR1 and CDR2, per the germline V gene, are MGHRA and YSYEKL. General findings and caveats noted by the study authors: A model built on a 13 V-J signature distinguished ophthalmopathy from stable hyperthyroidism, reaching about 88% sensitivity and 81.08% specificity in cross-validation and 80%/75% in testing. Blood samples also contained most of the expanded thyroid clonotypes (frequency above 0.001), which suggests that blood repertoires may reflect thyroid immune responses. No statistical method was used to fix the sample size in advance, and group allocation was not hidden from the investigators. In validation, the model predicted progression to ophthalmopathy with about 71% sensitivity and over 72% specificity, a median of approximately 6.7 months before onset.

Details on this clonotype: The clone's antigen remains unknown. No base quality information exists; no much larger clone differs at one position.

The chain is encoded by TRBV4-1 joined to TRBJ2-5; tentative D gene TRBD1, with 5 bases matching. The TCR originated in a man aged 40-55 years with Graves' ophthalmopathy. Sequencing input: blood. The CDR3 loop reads CASSLTDQETQYF. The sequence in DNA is TGCGCCAGCAGTCTGACAGACCAAGAGACCCAGTACTTC.